One sample yielded the 15 T cell receptor beta chains listed below, sequenced in a study of shared clonotypes between healthy human individuals. Generated by immunoSEQ multiplex PCR, the TCRdb table keeps only in-frame clones and is missing some. The table shows about 2 million clones, with 95% occurring only once. Sequencing was performed on naive CD4+ T cells sorted from blood. The subset: CD45RA+ positively selected. The receptors here all came from a man in his late teens or twenties in good health.

This clone was seen only once. The chain links TRBV5-6 to TRBJ2-3, with TRBD2 matching 14 bases. CDR1 and CDR2 (germline): SGHDT, YYEEEE. The CDR3 is made up of 19 amino acids. J lost 6 bases, V lost 0 bases, and 12 bases had no gene match. The CDR3 spells CASSLEPPGTSGSRDTQYF. The CDR3 nucleotides read TGTGCCAGCAGCTTGGAACCTCCCGGGACTAGCGGGAGTAGGGATACGCAGTATTTT.

This sequence joins TRBV28 and TRBJ1-5; 8 bases fit TRBD1. CDR1 is MDHEN, CDR2 SYDVKM, per germline. The V gene end was trimmed by 5 bases and the J gene end by 5 bases; junction bases not matched to a gene: 5. The CDR3 extends over 14 amino acids. The DNA of the CDR3 is TGTGCCAGCAGTACTCGACAGGGGTATCAGCCCCAGCATTTT. Residues: CASSTRQGYQPQHF.

This sequence joins TRBV9 and TRBJ2-5; D gene unclear. The germline gives CDR1 SGDLS, CDR2 YYNGEE. The CDR3 has 14 amino acids. The V end lost 4 bases, the J end lost 4 bases, and 14 bases lay between the germline ends. The CDR3 DNA sequence: TGTGCCAGCAGCTCGCGAGCCTCGACAGAGACCCAGTACTTC. The encoded protein is CASSSRASTETQYF. The whole variable domain, filled in from reference TRBV9 and TRBJ2-5, reads DSGVTQTPKHLITATGQRVTLRCSPRSGDLSVYWYQQSLDQGLQFLIQYYNGEERAKGNILERFSAQQFPDLHSELNLSSLELGDSALYFCASSSRASTETQYFGPGTRLLVL.

The rearrangement joins TRBV27 to TRBJ1-5, with 7 bases matching TRBD1. The CDR3 covers 15 residues. CDR1 is MNHEY, CDR2 SMNVEV, per germline (reference sequence). With V trimmed by 5 bases and J by 7 bases, 11 bases remained unmatched. CDR3 in amino acids: CASSTRDRIIQPQHF. CDR3 sequence (DNA): TGTGCCAGCAGTACACGGGACAGAATAATCCAGCCCCAGCATTTT.

This clone was detected ten times or more. The chain uses TRBV2 and TRBJ1-1, with 7 bases matching TRBD1. The germline gives CDR1 SNHLY, CDR2 FYNNEI. The length of the CDR3 is 14 residues. Trimming at V came to 6 bases and at J to 3 bases, leaving 7 bases not matched to a gene. Written as DNA, the CDR3 is TGTGCCAGCAGGTCAAGGGGGCTTGACACTGAAGCTTTCTTT. Encoded protein: CASRSRGLDTEAFF.

The J gene is TRBJ2-7, the V gene TRBV5-4; D is perhaps TRBD1 (6 bases). This CDR3 contains 15 residues. Trimming left V 6 bases short and J 5 bases short, with 21 bases between. Germline-derived CDR1 and CDR2 are SGHNT and YYREEE (reference sequence). CDR3 DNA: TGTGCCAGCACCGACGCCACAGGGCTAAAAAACGAGCAGTACTTC. Encoded protein: CASTDATGLKNEQYF.

The chain employs TRBV21-1 and TRBJ2-5; the table's D call TRBD2 went unverified against the DNA. TRBV21-1 is tagged as a pseudogene. The CDR3 length is 11 residues. CDR3 amino acids: CASSKMRTQYF. The CDR3 nucleotides are TGTGCCAGCAGCAAAATGCGTACTCAGTACTTC.

In this sample, this clone turned up a few times. The chain has TRBV5-1 and TRBJ1-2; D remains unclear. Deletions cut 1 base from V and 4 bases from J, with 8 bases between. The germline CDR1 and CDR2 sequences are SGHRS and YFSETQ. The CDR3 loop spans 13 amino acids. The CDR3 DNA follows: TGCGCCAGCAGCTTGTCGACGGGCTATGGCTACACCTTC. This translates into CASSLSTGYGYTF.

V and J are TRBV11-1 and TRBJ2-3; TRBD2 agrees at 14 bases. Per germline, CDR1 SGHAT and CDR2 FQDESV (reference sequence). V was clipped by 5 bases and J by 4 bases; unmatched bases: 8. The CDR3 extends over 17 amino acids. Written as DNA, the CDR3 is TGTGCCAGCAGCCCAAGGACTAGCGGGGGGCCCGCAGATACGCAGTATTTT. Amino acid sequence: CASSPRTSGGPADTQYF.

This sequence joins TRBV4-2 and TRBJ2-1; perhaps TRBD1 as D (5 bases). The ends were cut back, 4 bases at V and 2 bases at J, with 15 bases in the middle. CDR3 size: 16 residues. Germline CDR1 is LGHNA and CDR2 is YNFKEQ. The CDR3 sequence: CASSPSGAGTYNEQFF. CDR3 nucleotide sequence: TGTGCCAGCAGCCCCAGTGGGGCAGGGACCTACAATGAGCAGTTCTTC.

This chain connects TRBV30 to TRBJ1-1; no reliable D call. Germline CDR1 and CDR2: GTSNPN and SVGIG (reference sequence). The CDR3 length is 13 residues. Trimming shortened V by 3 bases and J by 6 bases, and 14 bases separated the two germline ends. Written as DNA, the CDR3 is TGTGCCTGGAGACCCCATTCAGGAGCTGAAGCTTTCTTT. It specifies CAWRPHSGAEAFF.

This clone was recorded only once. The CDR3 reads CASRKTSGATGELFF. The CDR3 DNA sequence: TGTGCCAGCAGGAAGACTAGCGGGGCCACCGGGGAGCTGTTTTTT. The rearrangement uses TRBV2 and TRBJ2-2; 11 positions match TRBD2. V gave up 6 bases and J gave up 4 bases; unmatched junction bases: 4. CDR1 SNHLY and CDR2 FYNNEI come from the germline V gene. CDR3 size: 15 residues.

The chain links TRBV9 to TRBJ1-4; TRBD1 matches 8 bases. The germline gives CDR1 SGDLS, CDR2 YYNGEE. This CDR3 is 15 amino acids long. J gave up 6 bases and V 3 bases, and 7 bases lay outside the gene matches. The CDR3: CASSARQGTDEKLFF. The CDR3 nucleotides read TGTGCCAGCAGCGCCCGACAGGGGACGGATGAAAAACTGTTTTTT.

This clone was observed a single time. The chain employs TRBV19 and TRBJ1-2, with 9 bases matching TRBD1. Germline assignment: CDR1 LNHDA and CDR2 SQIVND (reference sequence). J lost 1 base, V lost 6 bases, and 3 bases had no gene match. This CDR3 contains 14 residues. The CDR3 coding sequence is TGTGCCAGTAGCCCGACAGGGGGTAACTATGGCTACACCTTC. It encodes CASSPTGGNYGYTF.

This sequence joins TRBV19 and TRBJ2-7, with TRBD1 matching 9 bases. Per the germline V gene, CDR1 is LNHDA and CDR2 is SQIVND (reference sequence). The V segment lost 3 bases and the J segment 2 bases; nucleotides outside the gene matches: 2. The CDR3 consists of 14 residues. CDR3 DNA sequence: TGTGCCAGTAGTATGGACAGGGGTCCCTACGAGCAGTACTTC. This gives the protein CASSMDRGPYEQYF.